This TCR beta chain was captured in a study of blood T cell repertoires in COVID-19. Study information: Sample material is recorded as cDNA or gDNA derived from T cells, B-cell-depleted T cells, or PBMCs.

Individuals drawn from 24 US areas were roughly 18 to 95 years old. Authors' methods: Estimated nucleated cell counts came from reference gene primer amplification. The data were produced by immunoSEQ multiplex PCR, yet TCRdb's version contains in-frame clones alone and is incomplete. The DNA was the basis for D and trimming; V, J and clone size are from that table. The sample has 250,000 or so clones, under 95% seen once; the top ten hold 2.5% to 3%. The trim removed 1 base at V and 6 bases at J, leaving 1 base unmatched. This CDR3 spans 14 amino acids. Germline V gene data show CDR1 as SGHTA and CDR2 as FQGNSA.

The TCR originated in a man aged 35 to 55 who had been exposed to COVID-19. This rearrangement joins TRBV7-2 to TRBJ1-2; TRBD1 agrees at 11 bases. Sequenced material: PBMCs or T cells enriched from blood (not recorded which). The CDR3 loop reads CASSLGDRGNGYTF. The CDR3 DNA reads as TGTGCCAGCAGCTTAGGGGACAGGGGGAATGGCTACACCTTC. Full variable domain (remainder filled in from reference TRBV7-2 and TRBJ1-2): GAGVSQSPSNKVTEKGKDVELRCDPISGHTALYWYRQSLGQGLEFLIYFQGNSAPDKSGLPSDRFSAERTGGSVSTLTIQRTQQEDSAVYLCASSLGDRGNGYTFGSGTRLTVV.